Following are 29 T cell receptor beta chains from one sample sequenced in a study of Ad26.COV2.S vaccination and SARS-CoV-2 variants. The method was immunoSEQ multiplex PCR; TCRdb's version includes in-frame clones alone and lacks a portion of them. The sample holds under 550,000 clones, 90% seen once. The treatment here: some 19 received Ad26.COV2.S at low or high dose, single or two shots; 5 received placebo; per-sample allocation not given. Day 63 after the first injection of vaccine or placebo was the sampling time. Sample: peripheral blood, taken in a trial of Ad26.COV2.S vaccine versus placebo. Every receptor here comes from a person aged 18-60 years who received the Ad26.COV2.S COVID-19 vaccine or a placebo.

The chain recombines TRBV3-1 (or the pseudogene TRBV3-2) with TRBJ2-2; maybe TRBD2 (8 bases). The V gene lost 2 bases and the J gene lost 7 bases, with 20 bases spanning the gap. Looked up from germline, CDR1 is LGHDT and CDR2 is YNNKEL (reference sequence). The CDR3 runs 17 residues. Here the CDR3 reads CASSQIGTAGVNGELFF. The CDR3 region has the DNA TGTGCCAGCAGCCAAATCGGGACAGCGGGAGTGAACGGGGAGCTGTTTTTT.

This sequence joins TRBV28 and TRBJ2-4; 10 bases agree with TRBD1. Germline values: CDR1 MDHEN, CDR2 SYDVKM. V lost 8 bases to trimming and J lost 8 bases; unmatched junction nucleotides: 15. The CDR3 is 16 amino acids. The CDR3 sequence is CASWGPGQGRRDIQYF. Here the CDR3 DNA reads TGTGCCAGCTGGGGTCCGGGACAGGGGAGGAGAGACATTCAGTACTTC.

The gene calls are TRBV7-2 and TRBJ1-4, with 12 bases lining up with TRBD1. V shed 4 bases and J 11 bases; nucleotides not matched to a gene: 2. The germline gives CDR1 SGHTA, CDR2 FQGNSA. This CDR3 contains 13 residues. In DNA, the CDR3 is TGTGCCAGCAGCTCGGGACAGGGGGCGAAACTGTTTTTT. Translation gives CASSSGQGAKLFF.

The chain joins TRBV14 to TRBJ1-1; 7 bases are shared with TRBD1. Germline CDR1 and CDR2: SGHDN and FVKESK. J gave up 2 bases and V 5 bases, and 8 bases lay outside the gene matches. There are 15 residues in the CDR3. In nucleotides, the CDR3 is TGTGCCAGCAGCTTGCGGAGAGGGGGCAACACTGAAGCTTTCTTT. Encoded protein: CASSLRRGGNTEAFF.

This clone was seen just once. V usage is TRBV19 and J usage is TRBJ2-7, with 12 bases that match TRBD2. This CDR3 region has 15 residues. After removal of 5 bases from V and 2 bases from J, the junction contained 4 bases not matched to a gene. The germline CDR1 and CDR2 sequences are LNHDA and SQIVND (reference sequence). The CDR3 here is CASSLRTSGTYEQYF. CDR3 bases: TGTGCCAGTAGTTTACGGACTAGCGGGACCTACGAGCAGTACTTC. Filled out from reference TRBV19 and TRBJ2-7, the complete variable domain reads DGGITQSPKYLFRKEGQNVTLSCEQNLNHDAMYWYRQDPGQGLRLIYYSQIVNDFQKGDIAEGYSVSREKKESFPLTVTSAQKNPTAFYLCASSLRTSGTYEQYFGPGTRLTVT.

This clone was observed once. V and J are TRBV4-1 and TRBJ2-3; 15 bases match TRBD2. Germline assignment: CDR1 MGHRA and CDR2 YSYEKL. V lost 4 bases and J lost 1; bases outside the gene matches: 0. The CDR3 totals 16 residues. The CDR3: CASSRTSGGGTDTQYF. CDR3 sequence (DNA): TGCGCCAGCAGCCGGACTAGCGGGGGGGGCACAGATACGCAGTATTTT.

A single count supports this clone. V is TRBV11-2 and J is TRBJ2-1; 8 positions match TRBD2. This CDR3 has 17 residues. Losses at the gene ends were 5 bases for V and 4 bases for J; bases not matched to a gene: 13. The germline CDR1 and CDR2 sequences are SGHAT and FQNNGV. CDR3 amino acids: CASSRGEGPSGYNEQFF. CDR3 nucleotides: TGTGCCAGCAGCCGAGGAGAAGGGCCTAGCGGGTACAATGAGCAGTTCTTC.

The V call is TRBV4-1, the J call TRBJ2-2; 9 bases are shared with TRBD1. This CDR3 region has 15 residues. Germline CDR1 reads MGHRA; CDR2 reads YSYEKL. V shed 6 bases and J 0 bases; nucleotides not matched to a gene: 2. The DNA of the CDR3 is TGCGCCAGCAGAACAGGGGGCACGAACACCGGGGAGCTGTTTTTT. Translation: CASRTGGTNTGELFF.

This CDR3 is CAWSLTRGEQYF. Here the CDR3 DNA reads TGTGCCTGGAGTCTCACTAGAGGCGAGCAGTACTTC. This sequence joins TRBV30 and TRBJ2-7; TRBD2 is a possible D gene (5 bases). CDR1 GTSNPN and CDR2 SVGIG come from the germline V gene (reference sequence). The CDR3 loop spans 12 amino acids. Trimming cost V 2 bases and J 6 bases, with 11 bases left between them.

The chain combines TRBV5-1 with TRBJ1-1; 9 nucleotides line up with TRBD1. J gave up 4 bases and V 0 bases, and 10 bases lay outside the gene matches. This CDR3 contains 17 residues. The germline gives CDR1 SGHRS, CDR2 YFSETQ. For the CDR3, the DNA is TGCGCCAGCAGCTTGGGGTGGGACAGGGAGGTCGGCACTGAAGCTTTCTTT. It encodes CASSLGWDREVGTEAFF.

The chain links TRBV6-2 or TRBV6-3 to TRBJ2-7; unclear D gene. V was clipped by 0 bases and J by 2 bases, with 2 bases between them. CDR3 length: 12 residues. CDR1 and CDR2 from the germline V gene are MNHEY and SVGEGT. CDR3 sequence reads: CASSYSAYEQYF. The DNA of the CDR3 is TGTGCCAGCAGTTACTCAGCCTACGAGCAGTACTTC.

In DNA, the CDR3 is TGCGCCAGCAGCCCAGGACAGGGGGTTGGTCCTAAAGCCAAAAACATTCAGTACTTC. It codes for CASSPGQGVGPKAKNIQYF. V gene TRBV5-1 combines with J gene TRBJ2-4; 10 bases match TRBD1. The V and J ends lost 4 bases and 0 bases, in that order; junction bases with no gene match: 13. CDR1 is SGHRS, CDR2 YFSETQ, per germline. This CDR3 has 19 residues.

This rearrangement joins TRBV6-5 to TRBJ1-2; tentatively, D is TRBD1 (6 bases). The germline V and J ends were trimmed by 5 bases and 4 bases, with 14 bases remaining between them. The CDR3 consists of 14 residues. CDR1 is MNHEY, CDR2 SVGAGI, per germline. CDR3 sequence reads: CASSRPGQGYGYTF. In nucleotides, the CDR3 is TGTGCCAGCAGTAGACCGGGACAAGGCTATGGCTACACCTTC.

This clone appeared once. The chain carries TRBV7-9 and TRBJ2-1; D call uncertain. The CDR3 runs to 12 residues. Trimming pared 0 bases from V and 10 bases from J, leaving 7 bases between. Looked up from germline, CDR1 is SEHNR and CDR2 is FQNEAQ (reference sequence). CDR3 nucleotides: TGTGCCAGCAGCTTAGCGAAGTTCGAGCAGTTCTTC. This codes for CASSLAKFEQFF.

As DNA, the CDR3 is TGTGCCAGCAGTCCAACAGGGGGGCCCCAGCATTTT. It is translated as CASSPTGGPQHF. The chain employs TRBV27 and TRBJ1-5, with 8 bases fitting TRBD1. CDR3 size: 12 residues. V lost 5 bases, J lost 9 bases, and 3 bases stayed unmatched. Germline V lookup: CDR1 MNHEY, CDR2 SMNVEV (reference sequence).

The rearrangement links TRBV5-1 to TRBJ2-5; 10 bases agree with TRBD2. The V gene's germline CDR1 is SGHRS and CDR2 YFSETQ. This CDR3 comprises 15 residues. V trimming: 0 bases; J trimming: 5 bases; junction bases outside the gene matches: 4. The CDR3 here is CASSLDLAGDETQYF. CDR3 nucleotide sequence: TGCGCCAGCAGCTTGGATCTAGCGGGAGATGAGACCCAGTACTTC.

V is TRBV30 and J is TRBJ1-6; D ambiguous. The CDR3 contains 13 residues. V lost 6 bases, J lost 6 bases, and 12 bases lay in between. Germline loops: CDR1 GTSNPN, CDR2 SVGIG (reference sequence). The CDR3 DNA is TGTGCCTGCCATAAGGGTGTTAATTCACCCCTCCACTTT. It is translated as CACHKGVNSPLHF.

CDR3 sequence (DNA): TGTGCCAGCAGTCCGGGCCGCTCCTACGAGCAGTACTTC. Protein: CASSPGRSYEQYF. The chain uses TRBV27 and TRBJ2-7; no definite D call. The CDR3 is made up of 13 amino acids. The V and J ends lost 5 bases and 0 bases respectively, with 8 bases between them. The V gene's germline CDR1 is MNHEY and CDR2 SMNVEV (reference sequence).

The rearrangement uses TRBV7-9 and TRBJ2-7; D might be TRBD2 (6 bases). The CDR3 runs 15 residues. The germline V and J ends were trimmed by 3 bases and 2 bases, with 14 bases remaining between them. The germline gives CDR1 SEHNR, CDR2 FQNEAQ (reference sequence). The CDR3 DNA follows: TGTGCCAGCAGCTTTGGGTCTAGCGAGACCTACGAGCAGTACTTC. Its translation is CASSFGSSETYEQYF.

This clone was picked up a small number of times. V and J are TRBV10-3 and TRBJ2-7; 7 bases agree with TRBD1. With V trimmed by 0 bases and J by 4 bases, 3 bases remained unmatched. CDR3 length: 14 residues. CDR1 and CDR2 from the germline V gene are ENHRY and SYGVKD. CDR3 residues: CAISESGRGYEQYF. In DNA form, the CDR3 reads TGTGCCATCAGTGAGTCCGGCAGGGGGTACGAGCAGTACTTC.

This clone has more than one count but fewer than ten. The rearrangement uses TRBV5-4 and TRBJ2-1; 11 nucleotides agree with TRBD2. The V and J ends lost 6 bases and 6 bases, in that order; junction bases with no gene match: 5. The CDR3 runs to 14 residues. From germline, CDR1 is SGHNT and CDR2 YYREEE (reference sequence). This CDR3 is CASNPGLAVNEQFF. CDR3 DNA sequence: TGTGCCAGCAACCCGGGACTAGCGGTCAATGAGCAGTTCTTC.

This chain uses TRBV9 with TRBJ1-1; perhaps TRBD1 as D (5 bases). This CDR3 spans 15 amino acids. Germline V gives CDR1 SGDLS, CDR2 YYNGEE. The germline V and J ends were trimmed by 0 bases and 10 bases, with 19 bases remaining between them. DNA of the CDR3: TGTGCCAGCAGCGTAGTAAGGGAGGGGACCCGACGAGCTTTCTTT. Translating it yields CASSVVREGTRRAFF.

CDR3 DNA: TGTGCCAGCAGCCATCGAACAGGGAACACTGAAGCTTTCTTT. This codes for CASSHRTGNTEAFF. The rearrangement joins TRBV14 to TRBJ1-1; maybe TRBD1 (5 bases). V was clipped by 3 bases and J by 1 base, with 9 bases between them. This CDR3 is built from 14 residues. CDR1 is SGHDN, CDR2 FVKESK, per germline. Full variable domain (rest looked up from reference TRBV14 and TRBJ1-1): EAGVTQFPSHSVIEKGQTVTLRCDPISGHDNLYWYRRVMGKEIKFLLHFVKESKQDESGMPNNRFLAERTGGTYSTLKVQPAELEDSGVYFCASSHRTGNTEAFFGQGTRLTVV.

The J gene is TRBJ2-7, the V gene TRBV5-4; no clear D. Germline V CDR1 and CDR2: SGHNT, YYREEE (reference sequence). V shed 4 bases and J shed 4 bases, with 9 bases lying between them. The CDR3 has 12 amino acids. The CDR3 reads CASSRLGYEQYF. The DNA for the CDR3 is TGTGCCAGCAGCCGTCTAGGTTACGAGCAGTACTTC.

The genes are TRBV5-1 and TRBJ2-3, with 8 bases identical to TRBD1. CDR3 length: 15 amino acids. CDR1 and CDR2 (germline): SGHRS, YFSETQ. J gave up 3 bases and V 1 base, and 4 bases lay outside the gene matches. The CDR3 loop reads CASSLQGARTDTQYF. CDR3 nucleotides: TGCGCCAGCAGCTTGCAGGGGGCTAGAACAGATACGCAGTATTTT.

There are a few counts of this clone. Within the sample, other DNA sequences also encode this same CDR3. The chain uses TRBV6-5 and TRBJ2-1, with D unclear. V lost 0 bases, J lost 7 bases, and 7 bases lay in between. The CDR3 extends over 13 amino acids. Germline assignment: CDR1 MNHEY and CDR2 SVGAGI. The CDR3 sequence is CASSYSVGNEQFF. CDR3 nucleotides: TGTGCCAGCAGTTACTCGGTAGGGAATGAGCAGTTCTTC.

In this sample, this clone turned up once. The CDR3 is CASSFGGNPGNEQFF. CDR3 DNA: TGTGCCAGCAGCTTCGGCGGGAACCCGGGCAATGAGCAGTTCTTC. The chain combines TRBV11-2 with TRBJ2-1, with D possibly being TRBD2 (6 bases). Between the trimmed V and J ends, which lost 3 bases and 6 bases, there was a span of 15 bases. Germline V CDR1 and CDR2: SGHAT, FQNNGV. This CDR3 is 15 amino acids long.

For this clone: Other DNA sequences in this specimen translate into the identical CDR3. The J gene is TRBJ1-1, the V gene TRBV4-1; weak D call: TRBD1 (6 bases). The V gene lost 1 base and the J gene lost 5 bases, with 8 bases spanning the gap. In germline, CDR1 is MGHRA, CDR2 YSYEKL. This CDR3 has 13 residues. The CDR3 nucleotides read TGCGCCAGCAGCCAAGGCAGGGGAACTGAAGCTTTCTTT. Amino acid sequence: CASSQGRGTEAFF.

The rearrangement joins TRBV6-2 or TRBV6-3 to TRBJ2-1; D possibly corresponds to TRBD1 (6 bases). This CDR3 region has 12 residues. Trimming pared 5 bases from V and 8 bases from J, leaving 10 bases between. CDR1 is MNHEY and CDR2 is SVGEGT in the germline V gene. CDR3 loop: CASSTGSHEQFF. CDR3 DNA sequence: TGTGCCAGCAGTACAGGGTCCCATGAGCAGTTCTTC.